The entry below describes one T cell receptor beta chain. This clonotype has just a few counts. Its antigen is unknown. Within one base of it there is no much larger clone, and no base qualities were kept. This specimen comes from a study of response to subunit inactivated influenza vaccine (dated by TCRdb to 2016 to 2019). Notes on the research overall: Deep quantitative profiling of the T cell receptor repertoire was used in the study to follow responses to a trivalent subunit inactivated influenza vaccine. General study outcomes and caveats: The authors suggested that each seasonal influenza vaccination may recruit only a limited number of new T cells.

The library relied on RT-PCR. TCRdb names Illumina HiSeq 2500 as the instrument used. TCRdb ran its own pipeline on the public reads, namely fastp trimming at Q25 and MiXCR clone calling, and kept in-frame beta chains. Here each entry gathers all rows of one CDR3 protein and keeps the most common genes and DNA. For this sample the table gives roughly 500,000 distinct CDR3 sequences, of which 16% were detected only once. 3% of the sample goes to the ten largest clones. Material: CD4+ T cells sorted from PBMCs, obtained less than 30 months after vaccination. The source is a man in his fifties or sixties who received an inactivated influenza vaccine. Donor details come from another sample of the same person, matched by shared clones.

The DNA is TGTGCCAGCAGTCCGGACGGGAATAATTCACCCCTCCACTTT. The resulting protein is CASSPDGNNSPLHF. Recombination linked TRBV12-3 or TRBV12-4 to TRBJ1-6; no D segment can be confidently identified. Taken from cysteine to phenylalanine, the CDR3 has 14 residues. Only the CDR3 part of the read is kept: 42 bases, read in frame from the first base. V is pared back by 5 bases and J by 5 bases, with 10 bases lying between the germline termini.